The 12 T cell receptor beta chains in this list originate from one sample, sequenced in a study. From the RT-PCR reads, TCRdb called clonotypes with MiXCR, one entry per CDR3 protein. The sample consists of about 680,000 distinct CDR3 sequences, around 14% of them appearing once. The sample comprised memory CD4+ T cells from blood. The source of these receptors is a female donor in good health, serving as a healthy control.

Many counts were recorded for this clonotype. The chain carries TRBV24-1 and TRBJ2-7; D is unresolved. Germline V lookup: CDR1 KGHDR, CDR2 SFDVKD. V dropped 11 bases and J dropped 2 bases, with 21 bases sitting between them. CDR3 length: 15 amino acids. For the CDR3, the DNA is TGTGCCATCGAAATAGTGCGCGGCCAACCCTACGAGCAGTACTTC. Its translation is CAIEIVRGQPYEQYF.

This clonotype has just a few counts. The chain joins TRBV6-2 or TRBV6-3 to TRBJ2-2, with 9 bases fitting TRBD1. Trimming removed 6 bases from V and 6 bases from J; junction bases left unmatched: 8. There are 15 residues in the CDR3. CDR1 and CDR2 (germline): MNHEY, SVGEGT. The CDR3 nucleotides are TGTGCCAGCAGCACCGGGACAGGGTTGTCCGGGGAGCTGTTTTTT. It yields the protein CASSTGTGLSGELFF.

This clonotype was observed many times. The chain has TRBV24-1 and TRBJ2-7; TRBD1 is a possible D gene (5 bases). This CDR3 region has 15 residues. V lost 4 bases to trimming and J lost 4 bases, with 16 bases between them. From germline, CDR1 is KGHDR and CDR2 SFDVKD. CDR3 residues: CATSDSGKATYEQYF. The DNA of the CDR3 is TGTGCCACCAGTGACTCAGGGAAAGCCACGTACGAGCAGTACTTC.

This clonotype occurred many times. This chain links TRBV10-3 with TRBJ2-5, with D unclear. Germline V gene sequence: CDR1 ENHRY, CDR2 SYGVKD. This CDR3 spans 14 amino acids. V was trimmed by 6 bases and J by 4 bases, leaving 15 bases between them. CDR3: CAISFRGRPETQYF. The DNA for the CDR3 is TGTGCCATCAGCTTCCGAGGTCGGCCAGAGACCCAGTACTTC.

This clonotype was seen a handful of times. The V and J genes are TRBV6-6 and TRBJ2-4; TRBD2 matches at 15 bases. The CDR3 is made up of 20 amino acids. CDR1 and CDR2 (germline): MNHNY, SVGAGI (reference sequence). Trimming took 5 bases from V and 4 from J; bases not matched to a gene: 15. CDR3 region: CASSVPGLAGGAPFKNIQYF. The DNA for the CDR3 is TGTGCCAGCAGTGTCCCGGGACTAGCGGGAGGCGCTCCGTTTAAAAACATTCAGTACTTC.

The DNA of the CDR3 is TGTGCCATAGAGAGCGGGACCACATCCTACGAGCAGTACTTC. Its protein product is CAIESGTTSYEQYF. This chain links TRBV10-3 with TRBJ2-7; 7 bases are a match to TRBD2. There are 14 residues in the CDR3. CDR1 and CDR2 (germline): ENHRY, SYGVKD. With 9 bases clipped from V and 1 base from J, the junction kept 9 bases outside the gene matches.

The table lists this clonotype with many counts. V usage is TRBV27 and J usage is TRBJ1-2, with D possibly TRBD1 on 5 matching bases. V was cut by 0 bases and J by 0 bases, with 14 bases left in between. Germline CDR1 is MNHEY and CDR2 is SMNVEV (reference sequence). This CDR3 contains 17 residues. The CDR3 region has the DNA TGTGCCAGCAGTTTATCTGGCCGCAGGGAAACTAACTATGGCTACACCTTC. Its translation: CASSLSGRRETNYGYTF.

The CDR3 DNA sequence: TGTGCCAGCAGTTTAAAGATAGCTGAAGCTTTCTTT. It is translated as CASSLKIAEAFF. J is TRBJ1-1 and V is TRBV12-3 or TRBV12-4; no clear D gene. The V gene lost 2 bases and the J gene lost 6 bases, with 7 bases spanning the gap. The CDR3 is made up of 12 amino acids.

V usage is TRBV30 and J usage is TRBJ2-7, with D possibly TRBD2 on 6 matching bases. This CDR3 is 13 amino acids long. Germline values: CDR1 GTSNPN, CDR2 SVGIG (reference sequence). V lost 2 bases and J 5 bases, leaving 13 bases between the germline ends. CDR3 DNA: TGTGCCTGGAGTCGGGGGTTGGGTAACGAGCAGTACTTC. It encodes CAWSRGLGNEQYF.

Written as DNA, the CDR3 is TGTGCCAGCAGTCTCCCCGGGATATACAGCACAGATACGCAGTATTTT. Translated, it gives CASSLPGIYSTDTQYF. This chain links TRBV5-4 with TRBJ2-3; TRBD2 is a possible D gene (5 bases). CDR3 length: 16 residues. Trimming took off 5 bases at V and 0 bases at J, with 16 bases between the two ends. CDR1 SGHNT and CDR2 YYREEE come from the germline V gene (reference sequence).

This chain joins TRBV3-1 and TRBJ2-7; D might be TRBD1 or TRBD2, each matching 5 bases. Germline CDR1 and CDR2: LGHDT and YNNKEL (reference sequence). With 5 bases removed from V and 3 bases from J, the gap between germline ends came to 11 bases. The CDR3 runs 13 residues. As DNA, the CDR3 is TGTGCCAGCAGCACCTCGGGGCTCTACGAGCAGTACTTC. This gives the protein CASSTSGLYEQYF.

A few counts support this clonotype. V usage is TRBV7-2 and J usage is TRBJ2-3; D is uncertain. Germline lookup yields CDR1 SGHTA and CDR2 FQGNSA. The CDR3 consists of 12 residues. V was clipped by 5 bases and J by 2 bases, with 5 bases between them. The CDR3 nucleotides read TGTGCCAGCAGCCAATTCACAGATACGCAGTATTTT. This codes for CASSQFTDTQYF.